Each of the 14 T cell receptor beta chains below was sequenced from the same sample in a study of cytomegalovirus exposure and HLA in healthy donors. This table comes from immunoSEQ multiplex PCR, and its TCRdb copy is limited to in-frame clones, with some not included. Here the sample spans 100,000 or so clones, about 88% being singletons. Input material: PBMCs. The source is a woman under 30 in good health and CMV-seropositive.

The chain recombines TRBV6-6 with TRBJ1-5; D remains unclear. CDR3 length: 13 amino acids. Per the germline V gene, CDR1 is MNHNY and CDR2 is SVGAGI (reference sequence). V was clipped by 6 bases and J by 4 bases, with 10 bases between them. The CDR3 here is CASSAQINQPQHF. The CDR3 DNA follows: TGTGCCAGCAGCGCTCAGATTAATCAGCCCCAGCATTTT.

This clone has just one count. The chain has TRBV29-1 and TRBJ1-2; 8 nucleotides align to TRBD1. Germline-derived CDR1 and CDR2 are SQVTM and ANQGSEA. V trimming: 0 bases; J trimming: 8 bases; junction bases outside the gene matches: 14. The CDR3 runs 16 residues. For the CDR3, the DNA is TGCAGCGTTGAAGACCCCGAAACAGGACAGGGAAGCGGCTACACCTTC. It encodes CSVEDPETGQGSGYTF.

The CDR3 coding sequence is TGCAGCGTCTCGGACAGTCCAAGCTATGGCTACACCTTC. Its translation: CSVSDSPSYGYTF. This chain connects TRBV29-1 to TRBJ1-2; tentative D call: TRBD1 (6 bases). Trimming took 6 bases from V and 4 from J, leaving 15 bases between them. The CDR3 loop spans 13 amino acids. Per germline, CDR1 SQVTM and CDR2 ANQGSEA.

This sequence joins TRBV6-6 and TRBJ2-2, with D maybe TRBD2 (6 bases). V was cut by 5 bases and J by 4 bases, with 17 bases left in between. The V gene's germline CDR1 is MNHNY and CDR2 SVGAGI (reference sequence). The CDR3 contains 16 residues. CDR3 coding DNA: TGTGCCAGCAGTGCCTCGGGGGAAATCGTCACCGGGGAGCTGTTTTTT. Protein product: CASSASGEIVTGELFF.

The chain has TRBV4-1 and TRBJ1-1; TRBD1 might be the D (5 bases). This CDR3 spans 15 amino acids. Germline V gene lookup returns CDR1 MGHRA and CDR2 YSYEKL. With 0 bases removed from V and 1 base from J, the gap between germline ends came to 9 bases. The CDR3 loop reads CASSQEGLQNTEAFF. Here the CDR3 DNA reads TGCGCCAGCAGCCAAGAGGGACTACAGAACACTGAAGCTTTCTTT.

Comment on this clone: The sample holds other DNA sequences that translate to the same CDR3. The chain carries TRBV28 and TRBJ1-2; D perhaps matches TRBD1 (6 bases). In germline, CDR1 is MDHEN, CDR2 SYDVKM. This CDR3 has 13 amino acids. Trimming cost V 5 bases and J 2 bases, with 9 bases left between them. The chain's CDR3 is CASSLTGNYGYTF. The CDR3 DNA reads as TGTGCCAGCAGTCTGACAGGCAACTATGGCTACACCTTC.

V usage is TRBV19 and J usage is TRBJ1-2, with 7 bases aligning to TRBD1. Germline V gene data show CDR1 as LNHDA and CDR2 as SQIVND (reference sequence). This CDR3 has 15 amino acids. The J segment lost 7 bases and the V segment lost 4 bases, leaving 12 bases of the junction unmatched. For the CDR3, the DNA is TGTGCCAGTAGTACATCTCCCACAGGGGACGCTGGCTACACCTTC. The encoded protein is CASSTSPTGDAGYTF.

The chain joins TRBV2 to TRBJ2-4, with D unresolved. The CDR3 is 14 residues long. The V end lost 6 bases, the J end lost 1 base, and 10 bases lay between the germline ends. Germline V gene sequence: CDR1 SNHLY, CDR2 FYNNEI. The CDR3 DNA reads as TGTGCCAGCAGCGTAGATAAGGCCAAAAACATTCAGTACTTC. As protein: CASSVDKAKNIQYF.

This sequence joins TRBV10-3 and TRBJ1-1; no clear D gene. The germline V gene has CDR1 ENHRY and CDR2 SYGVKD. The germline V and J ends were trimmed by 5 bases and 7 bases, with 20 bases remaining between them. The CDR3 is 15 amino acids. The CDR3 coding sequence is TGTGCCATCAGTCAACCAGGACGGGGAGCGAGTGAAGCTTTCTTT. It codes for CAISQPGRGASEAFF.

V usage is TRBV9 and J usage is TRBJ1-6; D gene unclear. Germline assignment: CDR1 SGDLS and CDR2 YYNGEE. The CDR3 extends over 13 amino acids. V was clipped by 9 bases and J by 9 bases, with 16 bases between them. CDR3 amino acids: CAKSRVEGSPLHF. In DNA, the CDR3 is TGTGCCAAAAGCCGGGTAGAGGGTTCACCCCTCCACTTT. Using reference TRBV9 and TRBJ1-6 for the parts outside the CDR3, the full variable domain is DSGVTQTPKHLITATGQRVTLRCSPRSGDLSVYWYQQSLDQGLQFLIQYYNGEERAKGNILERFSAQQFPDLHSELNLSSLELGDSALYFCAKSRVEGSPLHFGNGTRLTVT.

V is TRBV28 and J is TRBJ1-2; D is uncertain. Germline V CDR1 and CDR2: MDHEN, SYDVKM. V lost 2 bases, J lost 3 bases, and 4 bases lay in between. The CDR3 contains 12 residues. This chain's CDR3 is CASSLQDYGYTF. The CDR3 DNA reads as TGTGCCAGCAGTTTACAGGACTATGGCTACACCTTC.

This clone was found a few times. The rearrangement joins TRBV19 to TRBJ1-1; 10 positions agree with TRBD1. V dropped 6 bases and J dropped 5; count of bases not matched to a gene: 6. The CDR3 covers 14 residues. Germline values: CDR1 LNHDA, CDR2 SQIVND (reference sequence). The CDR3 sequence: CASSTDRGGTEAFF. Here the CDR3 DNA reads TGTGCCAGTAGCACGGACAGGGGGGGTACTGAAGCTTTCTTT.

To note about this clone: This sample also contains other DNA sequences that code for the same CDR3. The chain combines TRBV15 with TRBJ1-3, with 7 bases that match TRBD1. J lost 2 bases, V lost 5 bases, and 6 bases had no gene match. In germline, CDR1 is LNHNV, CDR2 YYDKDF (reference sequence). This CDR3 is 15 amino acids long. The DNA of the CDR3 is TGTGCCACCAGCTCCGACAGGGACCCTGGAAACACCATATATTTT. It specifies CATSSDRDPGNTIYF.

This sequence joins TRBV7-8 and TRBJ2-7, with a tentative D call TRBD2 (6 bases). Germline V gene lookup returns CDR1 SGHVS and CDR2 FQNEAQ. The length of the CDR3 is 12 residues. With 5 bases removed from V and 13 bases from J, the gap between germline ends came to 18 bases. The DNA for the CDR3 is TGTGCCAGCAGCCAGCAGAAGGCGCGGGAATACTTC. It encodes CASSQQKAREYF.